This TCR beta chain appears in the sequencing data of a study of blood T cell repertoires in COVID-19. Original processing methods: Amplification with reference gene primers provided the estimates of nucleated cell counts. The table came from immunoSEQ multiplex PCR; TCRdb's copy has only in-frame clones and leaves some out. V and J calls and clone size are copied from that table; D and trimming were computed from the DNA. The table has over 200,000 clones, roughly nine tenths seen once. This clone was recorded once. The ends were cut back, 3 bases at V and 1 base at J, with 10 bases in the middle. CDR3 length equals 15 residues. Germline CDR1 LGHNA, CDR2 YNFKEQ.

Specimen: PBMCs or T cells enriched from blood (not recorded which). The chain links TRBV4-2 to TRBJ1-3, with D uncertain. This TCR was sampled from a human donor in a cohort exposed to, infected with or recovered from COVID-19 (not recorded which). The donor label of this sample is uncertain. CDR3 nucleotide sequence: TGTGCCAGCAGCCACCCCGGTCGTTCTGGAAACACCATATATTTT. Translation: CASSHPGRSGNTIYF.